Listed below are T cell receptor beta chains from one sample, sequenced in a study of cytomegalovirus exposure and HLA in healthy donors. Repertoires were generated with immunoSEQ multiplex PCR, while TCRdb's copy carries only in-frame clones and drops some. This table holds approximately 100,000 clones, around two thirds found once. Sequenced sample: PBMCs. The receptors were sampled from a man aged 25 to 40 in good health and CMV-seronegative. CDR3s include the opening cysteine and the closing phenylalanine or tryptophan. Fields, in order: clone size, D gene, J gene, V gene, CDR3 DNA, CDR3 protein. The D gene is left open where the match is weak. Clone size is stated in some rows and not others, as once, few, many or a class when expanded.

clone size: NA
D gene: TRBD1
J gene: TRBJ1-2
V gene: TRBV5-1
CDR3 DNA: TGCGCCAGCAGCCGGCAGGGGGTTAACTATGGCTACACCTTC
CDR3 protein: CASSRQGVNYGYTF

clone size: NA
D gene: TRBD2
J gene: TRBJ2-1
V gene: TRBV9
CDR3 DNA: TGTGCCAGCAGCCTCGGGACTAGCTACAATGAGCAGTTCTTC
CDR3 protein: CASSLGTSYNEQFF

clone size: once
D gene: TRBD1
J gene: TRBJ1-4
V gene: TRBV10-3
CDR3 DNA: TGTGCCATCTCCGGGACAGGTTGGGAAAAACTGTTTTTT
CDR3 protein: CAISGTGWEKLFF

clone size: NA
D gene: NA
J gene: TRBJ1-2
V gene: TRBV6-5
CDR3 DNA: TGTGCCAGCAGTTACTTCGACAGCAGATATGGCTACACCTTC
CDR3 protein: CASSYFDSRYGYTF

clone size: NA
D gene: NA
J gene: TRBJ2-3
V gene: TRBV9
CDR3 DNA: TGTGCCAGCAGCCCACCCTGGCTTGGGGCTAGCACAGATACGCAGTATTTT
CDR3 protein: CASSPPWLGASTDTQYF

clone size: NA
D gene: TRBD1
J gene: TRBJ1-1
V gene: TRBV6-1
CDR3 DNA: TGTGCCAGCAGTGACCCGGACAGGACTTACACTGAAGCTTTCTTT
CDR3 protein: CASSDPDRTYTEAFF

clone size: NA
D gene: TRBD2
J gene: TRBJ2-7
V gene: TRBV2
CDR3 DNA: TGTGCCAGCAGCCCCGGACTAGCGGGAACCTACGAGCAGTACTTC
CDR3 protein: CASSPGLAGTYEQYF

clone size: NA
D gene: NA
J gene: TRBJ2-3
V gene: TRBV10-3
CDR3 DNA: TGTGCCATCAATCCGGGTCCACCAATTCAGCAGGGGACAGATACGCAGTATTTT
CDR3 protein: CAINPGPPIQQGTDTQYF

clone size: NA
D gene: NA
J gene: TRBJ2-7
V gene: TRBV7-3
CDR3 DNA: TGTGCCAGCAGCAACGACGCACGGGGAGAGCAGTACTTC
CDR3 protein: CASSNDARGEQYF

clone size: NA
D gene: NA
J gene: TRBJ2-7
V gene: TRBV2
CDR3 DNA: TGTGCCAGCAGGACTGATGAGTGGGACGAGCAGTACTTC
CDR3 protein: CASRTDEWDEQYF

clone size: NA
D gene: TRBD2
J gene: TRBJ2-7
V gene: TRBV7-3
CDR3 DNA: TGTGCCAGCAGCAACTACGGCGCGGGAGTCTGGGAGCAGTACTTC
CDR3 protein: CASSNYGAGVWEQYF

clone size: once
D gene: NA
J gene: TRBJ2-7
V gene: TRBV21-1
CDR3 DNA: TGTGCCAGCAGCACCAGGGAGGCCTACGAGCAGTACTTC
CDR3 protein: CASSTREAYEQYF

clone size: NA
D gene: TRBD2
J gene: TRBJ2-2
V gene: TRBV7-8
CDR3 DNA: TGTGCCAGCAGCGCTAGCGGGGGGGTCCCCGGGGAGCTGTTTTTT
CDR3 protein: CASSASGGVPGELFF

clone size: NA
D gene: NA
J gene: TRBJ1-1
V gene: TRBV7-2
CDR3 DNA: TGTGCCAGCAGCTTGGATCAGGGACTCACTGAAGCTTTCTTT
CDR3 protein: CASSLDQGLTEAFF